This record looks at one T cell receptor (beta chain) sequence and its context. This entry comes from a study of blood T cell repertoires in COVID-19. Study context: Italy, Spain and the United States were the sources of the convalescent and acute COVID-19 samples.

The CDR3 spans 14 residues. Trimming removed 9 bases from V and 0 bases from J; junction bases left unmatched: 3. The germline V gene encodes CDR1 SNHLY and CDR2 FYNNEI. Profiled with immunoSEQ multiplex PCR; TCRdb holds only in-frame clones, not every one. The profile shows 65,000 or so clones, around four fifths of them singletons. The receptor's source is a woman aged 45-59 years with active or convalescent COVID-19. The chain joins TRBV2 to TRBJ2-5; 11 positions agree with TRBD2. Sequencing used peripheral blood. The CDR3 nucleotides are TGTGCCAGTATAGCGGGAGGGCACCAAGAGACCCAGTACTTC. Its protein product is CASIAGGHQETQYF.